The clone carrying this T cell receptor (beta chain) was found once. This record belongs to a study of preoperative IRX-2 immunotherapy in early breast cancer. The protocol was immunoSEQ multiplex PCR, while the TCRdb copy is restricted to in-frame clones and leaves out a portion. The data contain tens of thousands of clones, around 86% of them singletons. Deletions cut 7 bases from V and 7 bases from J, with 13 bases between. The length of the CDR3 is 12 residues. Germline loops: CDR1 MDHEN, CDR2 SYDVKM. Treatment of the sample: preoperative locoregional IRX-2 cytokine immunotherapy. Preoperative locoregional IRX-2 cytokine immunotherapy was tested in the phase Ib source study.

The chain recombines TRBV28 with TRBJ1-2; D is perhaps TRBD1 (5 bases). This receptor was obtained from a human donor with breast cancer. The sample in question was lymph node tissue, obtained from a patient treated with IRX-2 immunotherapy. CDR3 DNA sequence: TGTGCCAGCAAACCGGGGGGTGCTGGCTACACCTTC. This translates into CASKPGGAGYTF.